The 5 T cell receptor beta chains reported below all come from one sample, sequenced in a study of cytomegalovirus exposure and HLA in healthy donors. A multiplex PCR was run with 60 Vbeta primers and 13 Jbeta primers. Profiled with immunoSEQ multiplex PCR; TCRdb holds only in-frame clones, not every one. The profile covers about 55,000 clones, with about 84% appearing a single time and around 1.5% taken by the ten largest. The source material was PBMCs. The receptor set was obtained from a man aged 25 to 40 in good health and CMV-seronegative.

The chain combines TRBV5-1 with TRBJ1-2; no definite D call. CDR1 is SGHRS, CDR2 YFSETQ, per germline. CDR3 length: 13 residues. Trimming took 4 bases from V and 8 from J, leaving 15 bases between them. CDR3 protein: CASSPTRSLGYTF. CDR3 sequence (DNA): TGCGCCAGCAGCCCGACACGTTCGCTCGGCTACACCTTC.

The CDR3 sequence: CASSQVQNNYEQYF. The CDR3 nucleotides read TGCGCCAGCAGCCAAGTACAGAATAACTACGAGCAGTACTTC. This sequence joins TRBV4-1 and TRBJ2-7, with no clear D. Germline V CDR1 and CDR2: MGHRA, YSYEKL. The CDR3 covers 14 residues. V was trimmed by 1 base and J by 3 bases, leaving 10 bases between them.

V and J are TRBV11-2 and TRBJ2-1, with 8 positions matching TRBD1. Per the germline V gene, CDR1 is SGHAT and CDR2 is FQNNGV. The CDR3 sequence is 16 residues long. V trimming: 4 bases; J trimming: 7 bases; junction bases outside the gene matches: 12. CDR3 amino acids: CASSSPWTGFGNEQFF. DNA of the CDR3: TGTGCCAGCAGCTCCCCATGGACAGGGTTTGGAAATGAGCAGTTCTTC.

As concerns this clone: The sample carries other DNA sequences with the same CDR3. Written as DNA, the CDR3 is TGTGCCAGCAGTGAACGGGGTGAGCAGTTCTTC. It yields the protein CASSERGEQFF. This rearrangement joins TRBV2 to TRBJ2-1, with TRBD2 as a possible D gene (5 bases). This CDR3 is 11 amino acids long. Germline-derived CDR1 and CDR2 are SNHLY and FYNNEI. Trimming removed 2 bases at V and 9 bases at J, with 5 bases between.

This chain connects TRBV18 to TRBJ2-7; 13 bases agree with TRBD2. Trimming at V came to 0 bases and at J to 4 bases, leaving 6 bases not matched to a gene. CDR3 length equals 17 residues. The V gene's germline CDR1 is KGHSH and CDR2 LQKENI. CDR3 residues: CASSPPGGLAGYYEQYF. DNA of the CDR3: TGTGCCAGCTCACCACCGGGGGGACTAGCGGGATATTACGAGCAGTACTTC.